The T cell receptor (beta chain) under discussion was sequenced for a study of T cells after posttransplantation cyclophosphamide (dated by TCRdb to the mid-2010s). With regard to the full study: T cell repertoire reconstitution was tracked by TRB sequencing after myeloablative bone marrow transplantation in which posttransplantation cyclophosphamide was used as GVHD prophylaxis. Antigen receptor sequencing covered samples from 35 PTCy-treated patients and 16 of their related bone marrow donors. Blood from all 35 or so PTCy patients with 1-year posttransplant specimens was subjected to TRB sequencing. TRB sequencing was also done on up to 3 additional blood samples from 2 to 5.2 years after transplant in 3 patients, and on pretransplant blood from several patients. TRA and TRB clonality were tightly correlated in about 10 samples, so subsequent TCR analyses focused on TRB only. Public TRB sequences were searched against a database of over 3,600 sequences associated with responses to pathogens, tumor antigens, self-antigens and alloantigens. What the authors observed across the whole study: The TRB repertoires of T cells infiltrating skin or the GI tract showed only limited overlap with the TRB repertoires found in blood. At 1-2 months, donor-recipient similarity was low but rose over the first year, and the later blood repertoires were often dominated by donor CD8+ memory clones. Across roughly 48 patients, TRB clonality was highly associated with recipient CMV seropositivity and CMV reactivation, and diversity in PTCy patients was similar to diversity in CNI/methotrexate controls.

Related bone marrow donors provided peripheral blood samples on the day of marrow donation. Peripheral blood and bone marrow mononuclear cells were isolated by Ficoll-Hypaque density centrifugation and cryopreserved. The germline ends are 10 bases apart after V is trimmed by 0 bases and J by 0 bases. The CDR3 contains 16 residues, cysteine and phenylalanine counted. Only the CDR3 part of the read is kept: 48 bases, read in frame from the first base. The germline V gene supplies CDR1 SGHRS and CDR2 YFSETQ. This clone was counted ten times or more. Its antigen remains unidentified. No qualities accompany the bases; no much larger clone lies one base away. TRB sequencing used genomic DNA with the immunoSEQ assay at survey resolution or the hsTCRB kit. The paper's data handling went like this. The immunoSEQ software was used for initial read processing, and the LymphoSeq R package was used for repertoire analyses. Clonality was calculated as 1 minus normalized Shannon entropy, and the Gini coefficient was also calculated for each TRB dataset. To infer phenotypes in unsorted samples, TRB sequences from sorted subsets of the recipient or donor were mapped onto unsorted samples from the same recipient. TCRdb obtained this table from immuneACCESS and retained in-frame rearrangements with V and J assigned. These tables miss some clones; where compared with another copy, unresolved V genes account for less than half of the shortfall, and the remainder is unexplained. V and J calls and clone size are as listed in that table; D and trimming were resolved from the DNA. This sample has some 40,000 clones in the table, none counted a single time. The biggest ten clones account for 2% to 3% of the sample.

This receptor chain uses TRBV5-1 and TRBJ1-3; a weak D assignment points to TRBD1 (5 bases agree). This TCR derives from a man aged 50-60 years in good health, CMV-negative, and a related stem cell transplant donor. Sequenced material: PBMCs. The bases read TGCGCCAGCAGCTTGGCCCCGACAGTCTCTGGAAACACCATATATTTT. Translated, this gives CASSLAPTVSGNTIYF.